A selection of T cell receptor beta chains follows, all from one sample in a study of T cell responses to AZD1222 COVID-19 vaccine. The method was immunoSEQ multiplex PCR; TCRdb's version includes in-frame clones alone and lacks a portion of them. This table has approximately 90,000 clones, 80% to 90% appearing once. The input for sequencing was peripheral blood, taken on day 0 of AZD1222 vaccination. The source is an adult in good health. CDR3s include the opening cysteine and the closing phenylalanine or tryptophan. D genes are given only for firm matches. Size is stated for part of the rows, as once, few or many counts, or as a class when the clone is expanded.

D	size	V	J	DNA	CDR3
NA	few	TRBV18	TRBJ2-5	TGTGCCAGCTCACCGGTGGTACAAGAGACCCAGTACTTC	CASSPVVQETQYF
TRBD2	NA	TRBV19	TRBJ2-1	TGTGCCAGTAGTATCAGGACTAGCGGGAGGGCCATGTTGAATGAGCAGTTCTTC	CASSIRTSGRAMLNEQFF
NA	NA	TRBV29-1	TRBJ2-5	TGCAGCGTTGACTTGTGGGGGGAGACCCAGTACTTC	CSVDLWGETQYF
TRBD2	NA	TRBV11-2	TRBJ2-7	TGTGCCAGCAGCTTTCCCGGGACTAGCGGCTCCTACGAGCAGTACTTC	CASSFPGTSGSYEQYF
NA	NA	TRBV3-1/TRBV3-2	TRBJ1-4	TGTGCCAGCAGCCAAGGGTTGCCAACTAATGAAAAACTGTTTTTT	CASSQGLPTNEKLFF
NA	NA	TRBV28	TRBJ2-3	TGTGCCAGCAGCCCTCCGGTTAGGGGCACACACACAGATACGCAGTATTTT	CASSPPVRGTHTDTQYF
TRBD2	once	TRBV27	TRBJ2-1	TGTGCCAATCTCCCACTAGCGGTTAACAATGAGCAGTTCTTC	CANLPLAVNNEQFF
TRBD1	few	TRBV27	TRBJ1-4	TGTGCCAGCAGTTTAGACAGGGTGGGTGCTAATGAAAAACTGTTTTTT	CASSLDRVGANEKLFF
NA	NA	TRBV6-5	TRBJ2-2	TGTGCCAGCACTCCGACAGGCAACACCGGGGAGCTGTTTTTT	CASTPTGNTGELFF
NA	NA	TRBV27	TRBJ1-4	TGTGCCAGCAGTTTAAAGCCCGGGGCAACTAATGAAAAACTGTTTTTT	CASSLKPGATNEKLFF
TRBD1	NA	TRBV6-5	TRBJ1-5	TGTGCCAGCAGAACCACAGGGGGCTGGAATCAGCCCCAGCATTTT	CASRTTGGWNQPQHF
TRBD2	NA	TRBV28	TRBJ2-7	TGTGCCAGCAGTGTTGGACTAGCGGGGTTCGAGCAGTACTTC	CASSVGLAGFEQYF
NA	few	TRBV6-5	TRBJ1-2	TGTGCCAGCAGTCCCGGCAGGTTCTCTAACTATGGCTACACCTTC	CASSPGRFSNYGYTF
NA	NA	TRBV28	TRBJ2-7	TGTGCCAGCAGCCGGACTGGGGTCGGGGGGCAGTACTTC	CASSRTGVGGQYF
NA	NA	TRBV28	TRBJ1-5	TGTGCCAGCAGTTTAACCCAATTTCAGCATTTT	CASSLTQFQHF
NA	NA	TRBV10-3	TRBJ2-2	TGTGCCACCCTTGGCACCCCGGGCACCGGGGAGCTGTTTTTT	CATLGTPGTGELFF
TRBD1	NA	TRBV6-5	TRBJ2-7	TGTGCCAGCAGTTCCCAGGGGGCGCGTCGGGCCGAGCAGTACTTC	CASSSQGARRAEQYF
TRBD1	NA	TRBV18	TRBJ2-2	TGTGCCAGCTCACGCGGACAGGGAGAGTACTCCGGGGAGCTGTTTTTT	CASSRGQGEYSGELFF
TRBD1	NA	TRBV2	TRBJ2-7	TGTGCCAGCAGTGAGGCAGGGGGAGCCTACGAGCAGTACTTC	CASSEAGGAYEQYF
NA	NA	TRBV29-1	TRBJ2-3	TGCAGCGTTGAAGATCCGCGACAGGCGAGCACAGATACGCAGTATTTT	CSVEDPRQASTDTQYF
NA	NA	TRBV28	TRBJ1-1	TGTGCCACCTCGGGCGGGAAAAACACTGAAGCTTTCTTT	CATSGGKNTEAFF
NA	NA	TRBV24-1	TRBJ2-2	TGTGCCACCAGTGCTGACAGGAACACCGGGGAGCTGTTTTTT	CATSADRNTGELFF
NA	NA	TRBV19	TRBJ1-2	TGTGCCAGTACCAATGTCCTCCGAGGTGGGGCAAAAGCTAACTATGGCTACACCTTC	CASTNVLRGGAKANYGYTF
NA	NA	TRBV20-1	TRBJ1-5	TGCAGTGCTAGTAGGGGCGATAGCAATCAGCCCCAGCATTTT	CSASRGDSNQPQHF
TRBD1	NA	TRBV24-1	TRBJ2-3	TGTGCCACCAGTGATCGTCCGAGGGGACAGGGCTCCAGCACAGATACGCAGTATTTT	CATSDRPRGQGSSTDTQYF
NA	NA	TRBV28	TRBJ1-2	TGTGCCAGCAGTTTATCAAGCGGAAATGGCTACACCTTC	CASSLSSGNGYTF
TRBD1	NA	TRBV28	TRBJ1-5	TGTGCCAGCAGTCCTGGACAGGGAGGGTCCCGGAATCAGCCCCAGCATTTT	CASSPGQGGSRNQPQHF
NA	NA	TRBV20-1	TRBJ2-7	TGCAGTGCTAGTGTCAGGGGAAGGTACGAGCAGTACTTC	CSASVRGRYEQYF
NA	NA	TRBV7-9	TRBJ2-5	TGTGCCAGCAGCTTAGCCCCGGGGGTGGTTGAGACCCAGTACTTC	CASSLAPGVVETQYF
NA	once	TRBV5-1	TRBJ1-4	TGCGCCAGCAGCTTGGCAGGGACTAATGAAAAACTGTTTTTT	CASSLAGTNEKLFF
NA	few	TRBV7-9	TRBJ2-7	TGTGCCAGCAGCTGGCGCCCGGACGAGCAGTACTTC	CASSWRPDEQYF
TRBD1	NA	TRBV6-5	TRBJ1-2	TGTGCCAGCATCTGGGACAGGGGAGGGCATGGCTACACCTTC	CASIWDRGGHGYTF
NA	NA	TRBV19	TRBJ1-5	TGTGCCAGTAGATCGGTTGGGGATCAGCCCCAGCATTTT	CASRSVGDQPQHF
NA	once	TRBV24-1	TRBJ2-7	TGTGCCACCGGGCGGGGCGCCGAGCAGTACTTC	CATGRGAEQYF
NA	NA	TRBV11-3	TRBJ2-1	TGTGCCAGCAGCTTAGATCCCCAACGAAAGGAGCAGTTCTTC	CASSLDPQRKEQFF